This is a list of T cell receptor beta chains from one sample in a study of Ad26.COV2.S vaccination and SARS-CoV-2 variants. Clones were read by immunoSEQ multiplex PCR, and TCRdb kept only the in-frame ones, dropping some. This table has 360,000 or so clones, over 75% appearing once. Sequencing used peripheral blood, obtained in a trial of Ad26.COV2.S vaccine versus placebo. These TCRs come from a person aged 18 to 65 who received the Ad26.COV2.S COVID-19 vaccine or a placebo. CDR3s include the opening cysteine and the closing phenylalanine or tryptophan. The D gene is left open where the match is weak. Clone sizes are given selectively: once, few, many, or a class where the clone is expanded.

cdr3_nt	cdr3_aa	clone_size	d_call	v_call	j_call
TGTGCCAGCAGCCAAATTAACACTGAAGCTTTCTTT	CASSQINTEAFF	NA	NA	TRBV3-1/TRBV3-2	TRBJ1-1
TGTGCCAGTACAGCGGGGAGCCCCAACGTCCTGACTTTC	CASTAGSPNVLTF	NA	TRBD2	TRBV19	TRBJ2-6
TGTGCCAGCAGTTTCCGGGGCCAACCTTCTAGCGAGCAGTACTTC	CASSFRGQPSSEQYF	NA	NA	TRBV28	TRBJ2-7
TGTGCCAGCAGCTTACAGCGGGGGCCTAGCACAGATACGCAGTATTTT	CASSLQRGPSTDTQYF	NA	TRBD2	TRBV11-3	TRBJ2-3
TGTGCCAGCAGCTTACTACCAACCTATGTTATGGGCTACACCTTC	CASSLLPTYVMGYTF	NA	NA	TRBV7-3	TRBJ1-2
TGTGCCAGTATGGTGAACACCGGGGAGCTGTTTTTT	CASMVNTGELFF	NA	NA	TRBV19	TRBJ2-2
TGTGCCAGCAGCCCAGGGGACAATGAGCAGTTCTTC	CASSPGDNEQFF	NA	NA	TRBV11-2	TRBJ2-1
TGTGTAGTAGCGGGAGGGCGGATGACAGATACGCAGTATTTT	CVVAGGRMTDTQYF	NA	TRBD2	TRBV2	TRBJ2-3
TGTGCCAGCTCTTCCGCAGGGGGGACCTTAGGGCCCCAGCATTTT	CASSSAGGTLGPQHF	NA	TRBD1	TRBV27	TRBJ1-5
TGTGCCAGCAGCCCACCCCGGGACAAACCTAACTATGGCTACACCTTC	CASSPPRDKPNYGYTF	once	NA	TRBV6-6	TRBJ1-2
TGTGCCAGTAGTAGGACAGGTTCGGCCGAGACCCAGTACTTC	CASSRTGSAETQYF	NA	TRBD1	TRBV19	TRBJ2-5